This T cell receptor beta chain comes out of a study of read filtering for tumor transcriptome and immune sequencing. Findings and limits, study-wide: Without single-read clonotypes, shared clonotype proportions correlated more between IR-seq and RNA-seq.

Ten or more counts support this clonotype. Antigen specificity is unknown. The CDR3 totals 14 residues. After removal of 5 bases from V and 6 bases from J, the junction contained 5 bases not matched to a gene. The library was built from 400 ng RNA with molecular barcoded adaptors for alpha/delta and beta/gamma chains. TCRdb re-called the reads through MiXCR, storing one row per CDR3 protein. Of roughly 38,000 distinct CDR3 sequences listed, roughly an eighth are singletons. Sample: a population of CD138-negative cells sorted from bone marrow. This rearrangement joins TRBV12-3 or TRBV12-4 to TRBJ2-2; 8 bases are shared with TRBD2. This TCR was sampled from a donor at least 40 years old with multiple myeloma. In DNA, the CDR3 is TGTGCCAGCAGTCCGGGACTAGGGGCCGGGGAGCTGTTTTTT. Protein sequence: CASSPGLGAGELFF.